These 14 T cell receptor beta chains came from one sample sequenced in a study of OX40 agonist ivuxolimab in advanced cancers. Generated by immunoSEQ multiplex PCR, the TCRdb table keeps only in-frame clones and is missing some. This sample has tens of thousands of clones; 82% occur once, and the top ten carry under 2%. The input for sequencing was CD4+ or CD8+ T cells sorted from blood, taken in a trial of the OX40 agonist ivuxolimab. The source of these receptors is an adult with an advanced solid tumor such as melanoma, head and neck, liver or kidney cancer.

V usage is TRBV5-1 and J usage is TRBJ1-1; D is uncertain. V lost 7 bases and J 1 base, leaving 17 bases between the germline ends. Per the germline V gene, CDR1 is SGHRS and CDR2 is YFSETQ. The CDR3 is made up of 15 amino acids. CDR3 nucleotide sequence: TGCGCCAGCGCGGTTACCTCCCAGAGGAACACTGAAGCTTTCTTT. As protein: CASAVTSQRNTEAFF.

The chain recombines TRBV6-6 with TRBJ1-4, with D possibly TRBD1 on 5 matching bases. V was pared by 2 bases and J by 7 bases, with 14 bases between. Per the germline V gene, CDR1 is MNHNY and CDR2 is SVGAGI (reference sequence). The length of the CDR3 is 15 residues. CDR3 sequence reads: CASSYARGDGEKLFF. In DNA, the CDR3 is TGTGCCAGCAGTTACGCCCGGGGGGATGGTGAAAAACTGTTTTTT.

The V gene is TRBV6-6, the J gene TRBJ2-7; D remains ambiguous. In germline, CDR1 is MNHNY, CDR2 SVGAGI (reference sequence). The CDR3 runs to 14 residues. V was clipped by 7 bases and J by 2 bases, with 15 bases between them. CDR3 nucleotide sequence: TGTGCCAGCAAAAATCCACTGTTCCCCTACGAGCAGTACTTC. It specifies CASKNPLFPYEQYF.

This sequence joins TRBV7-9 and TRBJ2-7; possible D gene TRBD2, 6 bases. The CDR3 spans 15 residues. Germline assignment: CDR1 SEHNR and CDR2 FQNEAQ (reference sequence). The V end lost 4 bases, the J end lost 2 bases, and 15 bases lay between the germline ends. The CDR3 here is CASSSGLSYTYEQYF. CDR3 DNA sequence: TGTGCCAGCAGCTCGGGACTTTCATATACCTACGAGCAGTACTTC.

The rearrangement links TRBV29-1 to TRBJ1-1; a weak D match, TRBD1 (6 bases). CDR1 is SQVTM and CDR2 is ANQGSEA in the germline V gene. The CDR3 runs to 15 residues. Trimming shortened V by 3 bases and J by 7 bases, and 21 bases separated the two germline ends. For the CDR3, the DNA is TGCAGCGTTGACGACGCGGGGGCGGCGACTTTTGAAGCTTTCTTT. Its translation is CSVDDAGAATFEAFF.

V gene TRBV4-1 combines with J gene TRBJ1-2, with TRBD1 matching 7 bases. Germline loops: CDR1 MGHRA, CDR2 YSYEKL. The CDR3 spans 15 residues. V trimming: 1 base; J trimming: 6 bases; junction bases outside the gene matches: 8. The DNA for the CDR3 is TGCGCCAGCAGCCAAGCCCCGGGACAGAAAGATGGCTACACCTTC. It translates to CASSQAPGQKDGYTF.

The genes are TRBV7-8 and TRBJ2-1, with 8 bases lining up with TRBD1. The ends lost 4 bases at V and 2 bases at J; junction bases unmatched: 10. CDR3 length equals 17 residues. Germline V CDR1 and CDR2: SGHVS, FQNEAQ. The CDR3 loop is CASSSRSRGLTYNEQFF. DNA of the CDR3: TGTGCCAGCAGCTCCCGCTCCAGGGGGCTGACCTACAATGAGCAGTTCTTC.

The chain has TRBV15 and TRBJ1-2, with D unclear. Trimming shortened V by 1 base and J by 6 bases, and 9 bases separated the two germline ends. The CDR3 is made up of 13 amino acids. Germline V gene data show CDR1 as LNHNV and CDR2 as YYDKDF (reference sequence). CDR3 sequence reads: CATSRVVGDGYTF. The CDR3 nucleotides read TGTGCCACCAGCAGAGTAGTTGGAGATGGCTACACCTTC.

The chain has TRBV11-2 and TRBJ1-1, with D possibly TRBD1 on 5 matching bases. The germline V gene encodes CDR1 SGHAT and CDR2 FQNNGV. V lost 5 bases, J lost 3 bases, and 10 bases lay in between. This CDR3 is built from 13 residues. The CDR3 loop is CASSPGFDTEAFF. The CDR3 DNA reads as TGTGCCAGCAGCCCAGGGTTTGACACTGAAGCTTTCTTT.

This clone was seen just once. This chain uses TRBV5-1 with TRBJ1-4; D is uncertain. V dropped 0 bases and J dropped 6 bases, with 3 bases sitting between them. CDR3 length equals 12 residues. The germline gives CDR1 SGHRS, CDR2 YFSETQ. CDR3 amino acids: CASSLEDEKLFF. The CDR3 region has the DNA TGCGCCAGCAGCTTGGAGGATGAAAAACTGTTTTTT.

This clone was seen more than once but under ten times. V gene TRBV7-9 combines with J gene TRBJ1-1; D remains unclear. The CDR3 length is 13 residues. The germline CDR1 and CDR2 sequences are SEHNR and FQNEAQ (reference sequence). V was cut by 0 bases and J by 4 bases, with 6 bases left in between. CDR3 sequence: CASSLAAGTEAFF. The CDR3 nucleotides read TGTGCCAGCAGCTTAGCGGCAGGCACTGAAGCTTTCTTT.

This chain connects TRBV5-5 to TRBJ1-2, with D possibly TRBD1 on 5 matching bases. Trimming cost V 1 base and J 8 bases, with 15 bases left between them. Germline V gene lookup returns CDR1 SGHKS and CDR2 YYEKEE (reference sequence). The CDR3 contains 14 residues. The DNA of the CDR3 is TGTGCCAGCAGCTTGTCCGCCGGGGCTAGAGGCTACACCTTC. This encodes CASSLSAGARGYTF.

The chain recombines TRBV30 with TRBJ1-2; maybe TRBD1 (6 bases). CDR1 and CDR2 from the germline V gene are GTSNPN and SVGIG (reference sequence). Trimming left V 4 bases short and J 2 bases short, with 17 bases between. The length of the CDR3 is 15 residues. The CDR3 DNA sequence: TGTGCCTGGAACCCCTATACAGGGACCAACTATGGCTACACCTTC. The encoded protein is CAWNPYTGTNYGYTF.

The chain employs TRBV6-5 and TRBJ2-3; 8 nucleotides align to TRBD1. The CDR3 extends over 13 amino acids. V lost 7 bases to trimming and J lost 2 bases; unmatched junction nucleotides: 2. In germline, CDR1 is MNHEY, CDR2 SVGAGI. The CDR3 nucleotides read TGTGCCAGCACGACAGGGGCCACAGATACGCAGTATTTT. As protein: CASTTGATDTQYF.